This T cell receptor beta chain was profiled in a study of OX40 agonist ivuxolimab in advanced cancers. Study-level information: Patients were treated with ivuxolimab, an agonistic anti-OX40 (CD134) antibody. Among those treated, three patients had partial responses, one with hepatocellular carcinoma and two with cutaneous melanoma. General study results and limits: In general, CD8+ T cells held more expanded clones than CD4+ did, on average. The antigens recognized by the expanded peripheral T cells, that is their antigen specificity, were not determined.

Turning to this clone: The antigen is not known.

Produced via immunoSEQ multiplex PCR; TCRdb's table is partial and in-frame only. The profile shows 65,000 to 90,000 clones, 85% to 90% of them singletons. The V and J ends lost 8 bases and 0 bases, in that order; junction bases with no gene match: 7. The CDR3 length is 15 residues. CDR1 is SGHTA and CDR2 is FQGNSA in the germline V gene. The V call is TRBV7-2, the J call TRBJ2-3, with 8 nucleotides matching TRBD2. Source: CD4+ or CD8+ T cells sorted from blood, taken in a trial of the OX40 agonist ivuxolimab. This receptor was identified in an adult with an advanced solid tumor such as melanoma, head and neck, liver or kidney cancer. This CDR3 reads CASGERGPSTDTQYF. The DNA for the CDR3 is TGTGCCAGCGGGGAGCGGGGGCCTAGCACAGATACGCAGTATTTT.